The rows below give T cell receptor beta chains drawn from one sample of a study of cytomegalovirus exposure and HLA in healthy donors. Here immunoSEQ multiplex PCR was the method, and the copy in TCRdb shows in-frame clones only, minus some. The sample contains some 110,000 clones, more than 75% of which appear only once. Sequenced: PBMCs. These TCRs come from a woman aged 40 to 50 in good health and CMV-seronegative. Both conserved end residues are trimmed from each CDR3. The order of the fields is CDR3 protein, V gene, D gene. D genes are given only for firm matches.

cdr3_aa: ASSKAPETSGPWGDTQY; v_call: TRBV21-1; d_call: -
cdr3_aa: ASSLGRGVQPQH; v_call: TRBV11-2; d_call: -
cdr3_aa: ASRDFGRSYNEQF; v_call: TRBV11-2; d_call: -
cdr3_aa: ASSAHTGNTIY; v_call: TRBV9; d_call: -
cdr3_aa: ATSRDRGGLASYNEQF; v_call: TRBV15; d_call: TRBD2
cdr3_aa: ASSPGGGQGEQY; v_call: TRBV28; d_call: TRBD2
cdr3_aa: ASSEDRVISGNTIY; v_call: TRBV6-1; d_call: TRBD1
cdr3_aa: ASSKGQGNTEAF; v_call: TRBV2; d_call: TRBD1
cdr3_aa: ASGQGNTEAF; v_call: TRBV6-5; d_call: TRBD1
cdr3_aa: ASSFPSSYEQY; v_call: TRBV5-1; d_call: -
cdr3_aa: SAGRTGPAYEQY; v_call: TRBV29-1; d_call: TRBD1
cdr3_aa: ASRASGRVEQF; v_call: TRBV19; d_call: TRBD2
cdr3_aa: ASRTGNSNQPQH; v_call: TRBV19; d_call: -
cdr3_aa: ASSPATVGTSNQLQH; v_call: TRBV18; d_call: -
cdr3_aa: ASSLAGGSINEQF; v_call: TRBV5-1; d_call: TRBD2
cdr3_aa: SVAGLGGANVLT; v_call: TRBV29-1; d_call: -
cdr3_aa: ASSSGQGLRGEQY; v_call: TRBV13; d_call: TRBD1
cdr3_aa: ASSPMGPTNEKLF; v_call: TRBV7-9; d_call: -
cdr3_aa: ASLVGRAKDTQY; v_call: TRBV6-1; d_call: TRBD2
cdr3_aa: ASSPTTRDSLGEQY; v_call: TRBV18; d_call: -
cdr3_aa: ASRPQGMGNEQF; v_call: TRBV19; d_call: TRBD1
cdr3_aa: ASTTEPGQGGTEAF; v_call: TRBV13; d_call: TRBD1
cdr3_aa: ASSPPGLRGGNEQF; v_call: TRBV9; d_call: TRBD2
cdr3_aa: ASSTGTGGFSTDTQY; v_call: TRBV7-9; d_call: TRBD1
cdr3_aa: ASSSGIAGAGETQY; v_call: TRBV5-1; d_call: TRBD2
cdr3_aa: ATRGGLRDRGYNEQF; v_call: TRBV19; d_call: TRBD1
cdr3_aa: ASSLDRGGTEAF; v_call: TRBV5-1; d_call: TRBD1
cdr3_aa: ASSLSQDQGYSYEQY; v_call: TRBV7-9; d_call: -
cdr3_aa: ASSDSTEGTDTQY; v_call: TRBV6-4; d_call: -
cdr3_aa: AISAQGLNTEAF; v_call: TRBV10-3; d_call: -
cdr3_aa: ASSPAGGAYSNQPQH; v_call: TRBV27; d_call: -
cdr3_aa: ASSATGDQPQH; v_call: TRBV2; d_call: TRBD1
cdr3_aa: ASSQGTGDGYT; v_call: TRBV4-1; d_call: TRBD1
cdr3_aa: ASSFGVTDTQY; v_call: TRBV28; d_call: -
cdr3_aa: ASSVSHPTGFYGYT; v_call: TRBV9; d_call: -